These 25 T cell receptor beta chains share one sample of origin, sequenced in a study of blood T cell repertoires in COVID-19. Sequencing was performed with immunoSEQ multiplex PCR; in TCRdb, only in-frame clones are kept and a portion is missing. The repertoire holds approximately 94,000 clones, with more than 85% as singletons. The sequenced sample consisted of peripheral blood. The origin of the receptors is a man aged 50-60 years with active COVID-19.

This chain uses TRBV5-8 with TRBJ2-1; 10 bases align to TRBD1. CDR1 and CDR2 (germline): SGHTS, YDEGEE. V lost 0 bases to trimming and J lost 6 bases; unmatched junction nucleotides: 3. The CDR3 is made up of 15 amino acids. The DNA of the CDR3 is TGTGCCAGCAGCTTGGCCTGGACAGGGGGCAATGAGCAGTTCTTC. Translation gives CASSLAWTGGNEQFF.

V usage is TRBV4-1 and J usage is TRBJ2-3; D may be TRBD1 (6 bases). Trimming removed 7 bases at V and 0 bases at J, with 11 bases between. The CDR3 spans 14 residues. CDR1 MGHRA and CDR2 YSYEKL come from the germline V gene. DNA of the CDR3: TGCGCCAGCAAACAGGGACCTAGCACAGATACGCAGTATTTT. Its translation: CASKQGPSTDTQYF.

The CDR3: CSGIRTGRNTIYF. The CDR3 coding sequence is TGCAGCGGAATCCGGACAGGGAGAAACACCATATATTTT. The chain is built from TRBV29-1 and TRBJ1-3, with 8 bases fitting TRBD1. From germline, CDR1 is SQVTM and CDR2 ANQGSEA. CDR3 length: 13 residues. V was clipped by 7 bases and J by 5 bases; unmatched bases: 7.

The V call is TRBV27, the J call TRBJ2-7; possible D gene TRBD1, 6 bases. Germline-derived CDR1 and CDR2 are MNHEY and SMNVEV (reference sequence). Trimming removed 2 bases from V and 4 bases from J, with 12 bases in between. This CDR3 is 14 amino acids long. Here the CDR3 reads CASSLVAGTYEQYF. Here the CDR3 DNA reads TGTGCCAGCAGTTTAGTGGCAGGGACATACGAGCAGTACTTC.

This clone was detected many times. The V gene is TRBV14, the J gene TRBJ2-7, with D perhaps TRBD2 (7 bases). This CDR3 contains 14 residues. Trimming stripped 4 bases from V and 7 bases from J, with 17 bases between. CDR1 SGHDN and CDR2 FVKESK come from the germline V gene. Here the CDR3 reads CASSLLGGAGEQYF. CDR3 nucleotide sequence: TGTGCCAGCAGCCTCCTGGGGGGGGCCGGGGAGCAGTACTTC.

The gene calls are TRBV29-1 and TRBJ2-2; perhaps TRBD2 as D (7 bases). The CDR3 runs 13 residues. Germline V gene lookup returns CDR1 SQVTM and CDR2 ANQGSEA. The CDR3 loop reads CALGGRNTGELFF. The DNA of the CDR3 is TGCGCCCTGGGGGGGCGGAACACCGGGGAGCTGTTTTTT.

This clone was recorded once. The chain combines TRBV9 with TRBJ2-3; 9 nucleotides agree with TRBD2. Germline assignment: CDR1 SGDLS and CDR2 YYNGEE. The V gene end was trimmed by 3 bases and the J gene end by 1 base; junction bases not matched to a gene: 3. The CDR3 extends over 15 amino acids. DNA for the CDR3: TGTGCCAGCAGCGGGAGACTAGCGGGCACAGATACGCAGTATTTT. Encoded protein: CASSGRLAGTDTQYF. Full variable domain (remainder filled in from reference TRBV9 and TRBJ2-3): DSGVTQTPKHLITATGQRVTLRCSPRSGDLSVYWYQQSLDQGLQFLIQYYNGEERAKGNILERFSAQQFPDLHSELNLSSLELGDSALYFCASSGRLAGTDTQYFGPGTRLTVL.

V usage is TRBV5-5 and J usage is TRBJ1-1; D remains ambiguous. Germline CDR1 is SGHKS and CDR2 is YYEKEE (reference sequence). The CDR3 totals 15 residues. V was pared by 2 bases and J by 4 bases, with 15 bases between. The CDR3 nucleotides are TGTGCCAGCAGCTTCACAAGCGCCGGAAGCACTGAAGCTTTCTTT. Translating gives CASSFTSAGSTEAFF.

This clone showed up just a few times. The V call is TRBV12-3 or TRBV12-4, the J call TRBJ2-3; maybe TRBD2 (6 bases). V lost 8 bases and J lost 8, with 14 bases in between. This CDR3 comprises 12 residues. The DNA of the CDR3 is TGTGCCAGCGCGCCGGGGGTGGGTACGCAGTATTTT. This sequence encodes CASAPGVGTQYF.

The chain combines TRBV27 with TRBJ1-4, with 10 bases fitting TRBD1. With 3 bases clipped from V and 0 bases from J, the junction kept 1 base outside the gene matches. The CDR3 has 16 amino acids. Germline assignment: CDR1 MNHEY and CDR2 SMNVEV (reference sequence). The CDR3: CASSFGQGATNEKLFF. In DNA form, the CDR3 reads TGTGCCAGCAGTTTTGGACAGGGGGCAACTAATGAAAAACTGTTTTTT.

This chain connects TRBV5-1 to TRBJ2-3; 8 bases are shared with TRBD2. This CDR3 is built from 16 residues. The V segment lost 0 bases and the J segment 4 bases; nucleotides outside the gene matches: 7. In germline, CDR1 is SGHRS, CDR2 YFSETQ. The chain's CDR3 is CASSLAGTRGSDTQYF. Here the CDR3 DNA reads TGCGCCAGCAGCTTGGCCGGGACTAGAGGGTCAGATACGCAGTATTTT.

CDR3 region: CASSPTAGTLLTGANVLTF. The CDR3 DNA follows: TGTGCCAGCTCACCAACTGCGGGGACCCTCCTAACTGGGGCCAACGTCCTGACTTTC. The V and J genes are TRBV18 and TRBJ2-6; D might be TRBD2 (6 bases). CDR1 and CDR2 (germline): KGHSH, LQKENI. The CDR3 totals 19 residues. The V end lost 2 bases, the J end lost 2 bases, and 19 bases lay between the germline ends.

The chain links TRBV11-3 to TRBJ2-1, with TRBD1 matching over 9 bases. CDR3 size: 16 residues. Trimming removed 5 bases from V and 0 bases from J; junction bases left unmatched: 5. Germline V gene data show CDR1 as SGHNT and CDR2 as YENEEA. The CDR3 nucleotides are TGTGCCAGCAGCACTGGGACAGGGATCTCCTACAATGAGCAGTTCTTC. Residues: CASSTGTGISYNEQFF.

This clone showed up just once. V gene TRBV7-6 combines with J gene TRBJ1-3, with no clear D. CDR3 length equals 16 residues. V lost 4 bases, J lost 2 bases, and 15 bases lay in between. Germline lookup yields CDR1 SGHVS and CDR2 FNYEAQ. The CDR3 sequence: CASSSEGRAPGNTIYF. The CDR3 DNA follows: TGTGCCAGCAGCTCAGAGGGTAGGGCCCCTGGAAACACCATATATTTT.

The chain couples TRBV27 to TRBJ1-1; D is undetermined. V lost 5 bases to trimming and J lost 6 bases, with 10 bases between them. The CDR3 is 12 residues long. The V gene's germline CDR1 is MNHEY and CDR2 SMNVEV (reference sequence). The CDR3 spells CASSPGPAEAFF. For the CDR3, the DNA is TGTGCCAGCAGTCCAGGCCCAGCTGAAGCTTTCTTT.

This clone appeared once. The chain uses TRBV11-3 and TRBJ2-3; TRBD2 aligns across 13 bases. Trimming took 5 bases from V and 2 from J; bases not matched to a gene: 4. Germline lookup yields CDR1 SGHNT and CDR2 YENEEA. The CDR3 is made up of 16 amino acids. The CDR3 reads CASSVGLAGITDTQYF. The DNA for the CDR3 is TGTGCCAGCAGCGTGGGACTAGCGGGGATCACAGATACGCAGTATTTT.

The chain is built from TRBV5-5 and TRBJ1-4; 9 nucleotides agree with TRBD1. The length of the CDR3 is 18 residues. From germline, CDR1 is SGHKS and CDR2 YYEKEE (reference sequence). With 3 bases clipped from V and 3 bases from J, the junction kept 12 bases outside the gene matches. The chain's CDR3 is CASSWKTGGSVANEKLFF. In DNA, the CDR3 is TGTGCCAGCAGCTGGAAGACAGGGGGTAGTGTGGCTAATGAAAAACTGTTTTTT.

J is TRBJ2-1 and V is TRBV5-6; D is uncertain. V lost 4 bases and J 5 bases, leaving 13 bases between the germline ends. This CDR3 comprises 14 residues. Germline loops: CDR1 SGHDT, CDR2 YYEEEE. The CDR3 spells CASSISRPDNEQFF. The CDR3 nucleotides read TGTGCCAGCAGCATTAGCCGACCCGACAATGAGCAGTTCTTC.

The chain joins TRBV5-1 to TRBJ2-1, with 8 bases identical to TRBD2. In germline, CDR1 is SGHRS, CDR2 YFSETQ. Trimming at V came to 1 base and at J to 9 bases, leaving 6 bases not matched to a gene. CDR3 length: 14 amino acids. CDR3 DNA sequence: TGCGCCAGCAGCTTGACGGGAGGGCCGGGTGAGCAGTTCTTC. Residues: CASSLTGGPGEQFF.

V and J are TRBV12-3 or TRBV12-4 and TRBJ1-6; a weak D match, TRBD1 (5 bases). The CDR3 is 13 residues long. The V end was cut by 1 base, the J end by 14 bases, with 12 bases between. CDR3 loop: CASSLGYKGTLHF. CDR3 nucleotides: TGTGCCAGCAGTTTAGGGTACAAGGGGACCCTCCACTTT.

The chain uses TRBV5-1 and TRBJ2-3; D uncertain. In germline, CDR1 is SGHRS, CDR2 YFSETQ. CDR3 length: 12 residues. The germline V and J ends were trimmed by 2 bases and 5 bases, with 6 bases remaining between them. CDR3 DNA sequence: TGCGCCAGCAGCTTCTCAGGAGATACGCAGTATTTT. Protein sequence: CASSFSGDTQYF.

CDR3 protein: CASSREVRRDEQFF. The CDR3 nucleotides read TGTGCCAGCAGCCGGGAGGTCCGTCGAGATGAGCAGTTCTTC. The gene calls are TRBV6-5 and TRBJ2-1; 7 positions agree with TRBD2. Germline assignment: CDR1 MNHEY and CDR2 SVGAGI. J lost 8 bases, V lost 6 bases, and 10 bases had no gene match. The CDR3 runs 14 residues.

The chain uses TRBV12-3 or TRBV12-4 and TRBJ1-2; D gene ambiguous. Trimming removed 1 base at V and 5 bases at J, with 8 bases between. This CDR3 is 13 amino acids long. CDR3 DNA: TGTGCCAGCAGTTTAGGGTTACAGTATGGCTACACCTTC. Translating it yields CASSLGLQYGYTF.

This rearrangement joins TRBV7-8 to TRBJ2-3; perhaps TRBD2 as D (6 bases). Per the germline V gene, CDR1 is SGHVS and CDR2 is FQNEAQ. Between the trimmed V and J ends, which lost 6 bases and 3 bases, there was a span of 13 bases. The CDR3 loop spans 14 amino acids. The CDR3 loop is CASRSPGRTDTQYF. CDR3 bases: TGTGCCAGCAGAAGTCCAGGGAGGACAGATACGCAGTATTTT.

The chain uses TRBV28 and TRBJ2-7; D may be TRBD2 (8 bases). CDR1 and CDR2 from the germline V gene are MDHEN and SYDVKM. This CDR3 is 16 amino acids long. Between the trimmed V and J ends, which lost 5 bases and 0 bases, there was a span of 17 bases. The DNA for the CDR3 is TGTGCCAGCAGTCGCCCGACAGGGACTAGCTCCTACGAGCAGTACGTC. Translation: CASSRPTGTSSYEQYV.